This T cell receptor beta chain was retrieved from a study of control samples from healthy donors and cancer patients. About this clone: A junction end diverges from the germline sequence, so it may reflect a read error.

The CDR3 has 13 amino acids. CDR1 is SGHTA and CDR2 is FQGNSA in the germline V gene. Assay used: immunoSEQ multiplex PCR; TCRdb lists only in-frame clones, some missing. The table lists more than 110,000 clones, over 85% of them singletons, with 11% in the top ten. The gene calls are TRBV7-2 and TRBJ2-7; tentatively, D is TRBD1 or TRBD2 (6 bases each). The source material was blood. The TCR originated in a man aged 30 to 39 in good health. The CDR3 region is CASRLGGGYEQYF. CDR3 coding DNA: TGTGCCAGCAGGTTAGGGGGAGGATACGAGCAGTACTTC.